These T cell receptor beta chains were read from a single sample in a study of cytomegalovirus exposure and HLA in healthy donors. Generated by immunoSEQ multiplex PCR, the TCRdb table keeps only in-frame clones and is missing some. The table has approximately 150,000 clones, about 82% seen once. Source material: PBMCs. These TCRs come from a woman between 40 and 55 years old in good health and CMV-seropositive. Each CDR3 is given with its conserved first and last residue. A D gene is named only where the DNA matches it firmly. The size entry is marked missing in some rows and otherwise reads once, few, many or a size class.

abundance: .; v_gene: TRBV4-2; j_gene: TRBJ2-7; d_gene: TRBD2; CDR3nt: TGTGCCAGCAGCCAAGGGACTAGCGGGGCCTACGAGCAGTACTTC; CDR3aa: CASSQGTSGAYEQYF
abundance: .; v_gene: TRBV5-1; j_gene: TRBJ1-4; d_gene: .; CDR3nt: TGCGCCAGCAGCTCCAGGGGATCGATTCTCGCTGAGGAAAAACTGTTTTTT; CDR3aa: CASSSRGSILAEEKLFF
abundance: once; v_gene: TRBV6-5; j_gene: TRBJ1-2; d_gene: .; CDR3nt: TGTGCCAGCAGGACCGGAGACAGCAACTATGGCTACACCTTC; CDR3aa: CASRTGDSNYGYTF
abundance: few; v_gene: TRBV25-1; j_gene: TRBJ2-3; d_gene: .; CDR3nt: TGTGCCAGCAGCCATATGACAGGAAATACAGATACGCAGTATTTT; CDR3aa: CASSHMTGNTDTQYF
abundance: .; v_gene: TRBV9; j_gene: TRBJ2-3; d_gene: TRBD1; CDR3nt: TGTGCCAGCAGCGTGACCCCCGGGACAGAGCCAGATACGCAGTATTTT; CDR3aa: CASSVTPGTEPDTQYF
abundance: .; v_gene: TRBV11-3; j_gene: TRBJ2-1; d_gene: .; CDR3nt: TGTGCCAGCAGCTTTAGGGGTACCGGATACAATGAGCAGTTCTTC; CDR3aa: CASSFRGTGYNEQFF
abundance: .; v_gene: TRBV25-1; j_gene: TRBJ2-6; d_gene: .; CDR3nt: TGTGCCAGCAGTGGTGGTGGAGGCTCTGGGGCCAACGTCCTGACTTTC; CDR3aa: CASSGGGGSGANVLTF
abundance: .; v_gene: TRBV18; j_gene: TRBJ1-3; d_gene: .; CDR3nt: TGTGCCAGCTCAACAGGCGGCAGCTCCGGAAACACCATATATTTT; CDR3aa: CASSTGGSSGNTIYF
abundance: .; v_gene: TRBV18; j_gene: TRBJ1-6; d_gene: .; CDR3nt: TGTGCCAGCTCCTCGGACCCGGGGTCACCCCTCCACTTT; CDR3aa: CASSSDPGSPLHF
abundance: once; v_gene: TRBV7-3; j_gene: TRBJ2-1; d_gene: TRBD2; CDR3nt: TGTGCCAGCAGCTTAACGAGCGGGAGCGGCGATGAGCAGTTCTTC; CDR3aa: CASSLTSGSGDEQFF
abundance: .; v_gene: TRBV5-1; j_gene: TRBJ2-1; d_gene: TRBD2; CDR3nt: TGCGCCAGCAGCGGGATAGCGGGAGGCAATGAGCAGTTCTTC; CDR3aa: CASSGIAGGNEQFF
abundance: once; v_gene: TRBV5-1; j_gene: TRBJ1-5; d_gene: TRBD1; CDR3nt: TGCGCCAGCAGCTCCGGGACAGACAATCAGCCCCAGCATTTT; CDR3aa: CASSSGTDNQPQHF
abundance: .; v_gene: TRBV19; j_gene: TRBJ2-7; d_gene: .; CDR3nt: TGTGCCAGTAGTATAGATCGGAGAGAATACGAGCAGTACTTC; CDR3aa: CASSIDRREYEQYF
abundance: .; v_gene: TRBV7-9; j_gene: TRBJ2-4; d_gene: TRBD2; CDR3nt: TGTGCCAGCAGCCAAGGGGCAGGGAGGGTAGCCAAAAACATTCAGTACTTC; CDR3aa: CASSQGAGRVAKNIQYF
abundance: .; v_gene: TRBV9; j_gene: TRBJ1-4; d_gene: .; CDR3nt: TGTGCCAGCAGCGTAGGGGGAGCCGGGGACACGGAAAAACTGTTTTTT; CDR3aa: CASSVGGAGDTEKLFF
abundance: .; v_gene: TRBV2; j_gene: TRBJ1-5; d_gene: .; CDR3nt: TGTGCCAGCAGTGGGGGGCGTGGGTATCAGCCCCAGCATTTT; CDR3aa: CASSGGRGYQPQHF
abundance: few; v_gene: TRBV5-3; j_gene: TRBJ2-6; d_gene: .; CDR3nt: TGTGCCAGAAGCTTGTATGAGGTGAACGGGGCCAACGTCCTGACTTTC; CDR3aa: CARSLYEVNGANVLTF
abundance: .; v_gene: TRBV28; j_gene: TRBJ1-2; d_gene: .; CDR3nt: TGTGCCAGCCGCGGGACGGGGAGGGATGGCTACACCTTC; CDR3aa: CASRGTGRDGYTF
abundance: .; v_gene: TRBV5-1; j_gene: TRBJ2-7; d_gene: .; CDR3nt: TGCGCCAGCAGCTCCCGAATTACCCAGGGGAGAGGTGACGAGCAGTACTTC; CDR3aa: CASSSRITQGRGDEQYF
abundance: .; v_gene: TRBV16; j_gene: TRBJ1-5; d_gene: .; CDR3nt: TGTGCCAGCAGCCAGGGGGCGGATAATCAGCCCCAGCATTTT; CDR3aa: CASSQGADNQPQHF
abundance: few; v_gene: TRBV6-5; j_gene: TRBJ1-1; d_gene: TRBD1; CDR3nt: TGTGCCAGCAGTTACAGCTGGACAGGGCCTGAAGCTTTCTTT; CDR3aa: CASSYSWTGPEAFF